These 10 T cell receptor beta chains came from one sample sequenced in a study of vaccination effects on CD4 cells after COVID-19. These TCRs' antigens remain unknown. Profiled with immunoSEQ multiplex PCR; TCRdb holds only in-frame clones, not every one. The sample gives more than 40,000 clones, roughly four fifths of which show up once; roughly a tenth is in the top ten. Before any sequencing was done, the ViraFEST assay used viral peptide pools to expand antigen-specific CD4+ T cells. Researchers isolated CD4+ T cells once roughly nine days of culture had elapsed. Vaccine recipients lacked prior SARS-CoV-2 infection and had negative nucleocapsid antibodies. The starting material was CD4+ T cells from PBMCs cultured with SARS-CoV-2 spike peptides, obtained before COVID-19 vaccination. These receptors all stem from a human donor who received a COVID-19 vaccine.

The V call is TRBV6-6, the J call TRBJ1-2, with TRBD1 as a possible D gene (5 bases). This CDR3 has 13 residues. Germline CDR1 and CDR2: MNHNY and SVGAGI (reference sequence). V was pared by 5 bases and J by 1 base, with 8 bases between. CDR3 region: CASSADSNYGYTF. CDR3 in DNA: TGTGCCAGCAGTGCCGACAGTAACTATGGCTACACCTTC.

This clone was picked up a small number of times. The rearrangement links TRBV19 to TRBJ1-5; unclear D gene. V was trimmed by 7 bases and J by 3 bases, leaving 13 bases between them. The CDR3 runs to 14 residues. Germline-derived CDR1 and CDR2 are LNHDA and SQIVND (reference sequence). The CDR3 DNA sequence: TGTGCCAGTACTCCTAGGGCTCTCAATCAGCCCCAGCATTTT. It specifies CASTPRALNQPQHF.

This clone is a singleton in its sample. V is TRBV28 and J is TRBJ1-2; D gene uncertain. CDR3 size: 12 residues. CDR1 MDHEN and CDR2 SYDVKM come from the germline V gene. With 6 bases removed from V and 4 bases from J, the gap between germline ends came to 9 bases. The CDR3 loop is CASRDPIYGYTF. The DNA for the CDR3 is TGTGCCAGCAGGGACCCGATCTATGGCTACACCTTC.

A few counts support this clone. The chain joins TRBV14 to TRBJ2-1; TRBD1 matches at 10 bases. The junction had 10 bases not matched to a gene; V was cut back by 3 bases and J by 8 bases. CDR1 SGHDN and CDR2 FVKESK come from the germline V gene. The CDR3 consists of 16 residues. The CDR3: CASSQMDRGWWDEQFF. The CDR3 DNA sequence: TGTGCCAGCAGCCAGATGGACAGGGGGTGGTGGGATGAGCAGTTCTTC.

The chain is built from TRBV4-1 and TRBJ1-4; a weak D match, TRBD1 (6 bases). V shed 3 bases and J shed 5 bases, with 16 bases lying between them. The germline CDR1 and CDR2 sequences are MGHRA and YSYEKL. The CDR3 covers 16 residues. The CDR3 here is CASSQGTLSRNEKLFF. In DNA form, the CDR3 reads TGCGCCAGCAGCCAGGGGACATTATCTCGAAATGAAAAACTGTTTTTT.

The rearrangement links TRBV5-1 to TRBJ1-4, with 7 nucleotides matching TRBD1. This CDR3 has 16 amino acids. Germline CDR1 and CDR2: SGHRS and YFSETQ. V lost 3 bases and J lost 4; bases outside the gene matches: 9. This chain's CDR3 is CASSSTPGQFNEKLFF. The CDR3 DNA sequence: TGCGCCAGCAGCTCGACCCCGGGACAGTTTAATGAAAAACTGTTTTTT.

The CDR3 DNA reads as TGTGCCAGCAGCCCATGGACAGGGGGCGAGGGCTACACCTTC. Encoded protein: CASSPWTGGEGYTF. The chain is built from TRBV28 and TRBJ1-2; 11 bases are shared with TRBD1. The CDR3 covers 14 residues. Germline V gene lookup returns CDR1 MDHEN and CDR2 SYDVKM. With 6 bases clipped from V and 8 bases from J, the junction kept 8 bases outside the gene matches.

The CDR3 sequence is CASRLVVWNSPLHF. CDR3 DNA: TGTGCAAGTCGCTTAGTTGTGTGGAATTCACCCCTCCACTTT. The chain employs TRBV12-2 and TRBJ1-6. TRBV12-2 is classified as a pseudogene. The CDR3 contains 14 residues.

The CDR3, as DNA: TGTGCCAGCAGTGAAAGAGGACAGACCTACGAGCAGTACGTC. This gives the protein CASSERGQTYEQYV. The chain is built from TRBV6-1 and TRBJ2-7; a weak D match, TRBD1 (6 bases). The CDR3 runs 14 residues. Between the trimmed V and J ends, which lost 2 bases and 2 bases, there was a span of 10 bases. In germline, CDR1 is MNHNS, CDR2 SASEGT.

This clone was recorded a few times. The V and J genes are TRBV6-5 and TRBJ2-5; maybe TRBD1 (5 bases). CDR3 length: 15 amino acids. CDR1 and CDR2 from the germline V gene are MNHEY and SVGAGI. V was pared by 11 bases and J by 5 bases, with 24 bases between. The chain's CDR3 is CAANRRQGVKETQYF. CDR3 coding DNA: TGTGCCGCGAACCGGCGCCAGGGTGTGAAGGAGACCCAGTACTTC.